The present entry profiles one T cell receptor beta chain with its context. This clone was detected only a few times. Its target antigen remains unknown. A read error likely explains this, since a far larger clone differs by one base. In this entry, gene names and germline sequences are mouse ones. The read ends 4 residues before the CDR3 terminus; that terminus is restored from the germline J gene. Other nucleotide sequences in the sample specify the same CDR3. The library came from the immunoSEQ multiplex PCR assay. RNA was extracted from all samples and reverse transcribed into cDNA, which served as template for TCR sequencing. SuperScript III was used for first-strand cDNA synthesis, primed with a 2:1 mix of oligo-dT and random hexamers. Amplification bias was assessed with a synthetic immune receptor repertoire, and residual bias was removed computationally. Sequencing of the libraries was done on Illumina HiSeq using 60 bp reads that spanned the CDR3 and were read from J toward V. In the paper's pipeline: Raw reads were preprocessed to remove errors, and CDR3 was defined by IMGT conventions from the conserved cysteine to phenylalanine. Clonality was calculated as 1 minus Shannon entropy normalized by log2 of the number of productive unique TCRs. CD4 or CD8 identity of scalp clones was inferred by cross-referencing scalp TCRbeta sequences with sorted blood CD4 and CD8 repertoires. TCRdb took this table from immuneACCESS and kept in-frame rearrangements with V and J called. Such tables lack part of the clones; where checked against another copy, unresolved V genes explain under half of the gap, and the rest is unexplained. That table furnishes V, J and clone size, whereas the DNA furnished D and trimming. The sample has 200,000 to 300,000 clones on record, with no singletons. The ten biggest clones cover 0.9% to 1.5% of the sample.

These data are taken from a study of CD8+ T cells in alopecia areata (dated 2018 in TCRdb). Study-wide context: Skin from C3H/HeJ donors with spontaneous alopecia (roughly 6-12 months old) was grafted onto female C3H/HeJ recipients aged about 7-10 weeks. TCRbeta CDR3 regions were amplified by immunoSEQ multiplex PCR with 35 Vbeta forward and 13 Jbeta reverse primers. RNA was extracted with the PAXgene miRNA kit for fixed scalp, the miRNeasy kit for PBMCs, and the RNeasy kit for mouse skin. High-throughput TCRbeta sequencing was used to examine T cell clonal expansion in alopecia areata in both the C3H/HeJ mouse model and human patients. Scalp clonality was compared across normal scalp (n=4), patchy alopecia areata scalp (n=8), and alopecia totalis/universalis scalp (n=8). Scalp tissue and sorted CD4+ and CD8+ peripheral blood T cells from patchy and totalis/universalis alopecia areata patients and from healthy controls were covered by human TCRbeta sequencing. What the research found in general, with its limitations: Higher clonality and more expanded CD8+ clones were observed in lesional scalp than in normal scalp, particularly in alopecia totalis/universalis, a finding suggestive of antigenic drive. Shared TCR sequences between patients were less evident than in mice, which may be partly attributable to HLA diversity in the patient population. Unlike mouse skin, which is dominated by gammadelta T cells, normal human skin has resident alphabeta T cells that are also sequenced, and this complicates analysis of the scalp TCR repertoire.

V lost 2 bases and J lost 3 bases, and the count of bases not matched to a germline gene is 1. Reading from cysteine to phenylalanine, the CDR3 counts 13 amino acids. Part of the CDR3 DNA is given, 27 bases translated from base 1. Per the germline V gene, NSHNY is the CDR1 and SYGAGN is the CDR2. Pooled mouse cutaneous lymph node cells were stained for CD4, CD8alpha, NKG2D, NKG2ACE and other markers, then sorted on a BD Influx. This receptor was obtained from a C3H/HeJ mouse with alopecia areata. With respect to MHC, this strain carries the haplotype H2-k. The sequenced sample was CD4+ T cells sorted from a lymph node. The sequence joins TRBV13-1 to TRBJ2-7; TRBD1 matches 8 bases in the middle. The CDR3 protein sequence reads: CASSDRGLYEQYF. CDR3 DNA (partial): TGTGCCAGCAGTGACAGGGGGCTCTAT.